The rows below give T cell receptor beta chains drawn from one sample of a study of long-term antiretroviral therapy in people with HIV. Clones were sequenced by immunoSEQ multiplex PCR, and TCRdb holds only the in-frame ones, with some missing. This table has nearly 25,000 clones, 75% to 85% appearing once. Sequencing used unsorted PBMCs, obtained 3 years after starting antiretroviral therapy. The receptors derive from a man between 45 and 60 years old with HIV. Both conserved end residues are part of each CDR3. The D gene is left open where the match is weak. Clone size appears in some rows only: once, few, many, or a class for an expanded clone.

v_gene	j_gene	abundance	d_gene	CDR3nt	CDR3aa
TRBV4-1	TRBJ1-5	.	.	TGCGCCAGCAGCCGACAACAGGGCGGGGGCAATCAGCCCCAGCATTTT	CASSRQQGGGNQPQHF
TRBV15	TRBJ2-2	once	TRBD2	TGTGCCACCAGCAGAGGGACTAGCGGGAGCGCCGGGGAGCTGTTTTTT	CATSRGTSGSAGELFF
TRBV11-1	TRBJ2-7	.	TRBD1	TGTGCCAGCAGCTCGACAGGGTCCTACGAGCAGTACTTC	CASSSTGSYEQYF
TRBV5-1	TRBJ2-5	once	.	TGCGCCAGCAGCTTGGGCTCGTACAGGAACTTC	CASSLGSYRNF
TRBV2	TRBJ1-3	few	.	TGTGCCAGCAGTGAAGGCAGGCCTGGAAACACCATATATTTT	CASSEGRPGNTIYF
TRBV18	TRBJ1-4	.	TRBD1	TGTGCCAGCTCACCTCCGACAGGGGGTGATGAAAAACTGTTTTTT	CASSPPTGGDEKLFF
TRBV6-5	TRBJ2-7	.	TRBD1	TGTGCCAGCAGGGATCCGGGACAGACCTACGAGCAGTACTTC	CASRDPGQTYEQYF
TRBV6-6	TRBJ2-7	.	.	TGTGCCGCCGCCCGAGGTTACGAGCAGTACTTC	CAAARGYEQYF
TRBV7-2	TRBJ2-7	.	TRBD1	TGTGCCAGCAGCTTAGAAGACAGGGACTCCTACGAGCAGTACTTC	CASSLEDRDSYEQYF
TRBV4-3	TRBJ1-2	.	.	TGCGCCAGCAGCCCCGCGGCCCGGGGGGCTCTTAAACCCCACTATGGCTACACCTTC	CASSPAARGALKPHYGYTF
TRBV7-9	TRBJ1-3	few	.	TGTGCCAGCAGCAGGGGACTTGGAAACACCATATATTTT	CASSRGLGNTIYF
TRBV19	TRBJ2-7	.	.	TGTGCCAGTAGTATAGGGGGCCGCTCCTACGAGCAGTACTTC	CASSIGGRSYEQYF
TRBV4-1	TRBJ1-2	.	.	TGCGCCAGCAGCCCGAGGCCGGCCCCGGGCGGTGGTGGCTACACCTTC	CASSPRPAPGGGGYTF
TRBV2	TRBJ1-2	few	TRBD1	TGTGCCAGCCTCATCCCGGGACAGGCAACCTTCTATGGCTACACCTTC	CASLIPGQATFYGYTF
TRBV14	TRBJ1-6	.	.	TGTGCCAGCAGCCAAGATACGTATTCACCCCTCCACTTT	CASSQDTYSPLHF
TRBV5-6	TRBJ1-4	once	.	TGTGCCAGCAGTTTGGTGGGGGTTGAAAAACTGTTTTTT	CASSLVGVEKLFF
TRBV11-3	TRBJ2-7	.	.	TGTGCCAGCAGCTTAGCGGACTACTACGAGCAGTACTTC	CASSLADYYEQYF
TRBV18	TRBJ2-1	.	TRBD1	TGTGCCAGCTCACCACCTTGGGACAGGGATAATGAGCAGTTCTTC	CASSPPWDRDNEQFF
TRBV19	TRBJ1-5	.	.	TGTGCCAGTAGTCCCAGAGACAGGTTCTTTAGCAATCAGCCCCAGCATTTT	CASSPRDRFFSNQPQHF
TRBV5-6	TRBJ2-2	once	.	TGTGCCAGCAGTCAGGACAAGGGAAACACCGGGGAGCTGTTTTTT	CASSQDKGNTGELFF
TRBV27	TRBJ2-7	.	.	TGTGCCAGCAGTCCCATGACAGGCTCCTACGAGCAGTACTTC	CASSPMTGSYEQYF
TRBV7-3	TRBJ2-7	.	.	TGTGCCAGCAGCCCAGGGTTCGGTCTTTACGAGCAGTACTTC	CASSPGFGLYEQYF
TRBV11-2	TRBJ1-3	few	.	TGTGCCAGCAGCGGCAGCTCTGGAAACACCATATATTTT	CASSGSSGNTIYF
TRBV19	TRBJ2-7	.	.	TGTGCCAGTAGTATTTACGGGGGCGACTCCTACGAGCAGTACTTC	CASSIYGGDSYEQYF
TRBV6-4	TRBJ1-5	.	.	TGTGCCAGCAGTGACACCAACAGCAATCAGCCCCAGCATTTT	CASSDTNSNQPQHF
TRBV6-5	TRBJ1-6	once	TRBD1	TGTGCCAGCAGTTACAGGCAGGGGGGTAATTCACCCCTCCACTTT	CASSYRQGGNSPLHF
TRBV19	TRBJ1-5	.	.	TGTGCCAGTAGTCCGAGAGAACAGAAGGGTCAGCCCCAGCATTTT	CASSPREQKGQPQHF
TRBV19	TRBJ2-7	.	.	TGTGCCAGTAGTGGGACGTCGCAGTACTTC	CASSGTSQYF
TRBV9	TRBJ2-7	.	.	TGTGCCAGCAGCGTAGGGGACAACTCCTACGAGCAGTACTTC	CASSVGDNSYEQYF
TRBV9	TRBJ2-1	.	.	TGTGCCAGCAGCTTCCGGGACGCCAATGAGCAGTTCTTC	CASSFRDANEQFF
TRBV9	TRBJ2-2	once	.	TGTGCCAGCAGCCCCCAAATTGATGGGGACACCGGGGAGCTGTTTTTT	CASSPQIDGDTGELFF
TRBV28	TRBJ2-7	.	TRBD1	TGTGCCAGCAGCAAGGACAGGCTCTACGAGCAGTACTTC	CASSKDRLYEQYF
TRBV19	TRBJ1-2	once	.	TGTGCCAGTAGTAGGGCGGTCTATGGCTACACCTTC	CASSRAVYGYTF
TRBV28	TRBJ1-5	.	TRBD1	TGTGCCAGCAGGACCACAGGGGAGGGGGGCAATCAGCCCCAGCATTTT	CASRTTGEGGNQPQHF
TRBV27	TRBJ2-4	.	TRBD1	TGTGCCAGCATGGACAGGGGGCGTGTGAACATTCAGTACTTC	CASMDRGRVNIQYF
TRBV13	TRBJ2-2	.	.	TGTGCCAGCAGGGCCGGGCCTGTAACCGGGGAGCTGTTTTTT	CASRAGPVTGELFF
TRBV5-4	TRBJ1-1	.	.	TGTGCCAGCAGCTTGGGTCAGACGGCCATGAACACTGAAGCTTTCTTT	CASSLGQTAMNTEAFF
TRBV28	TRBJ2-3	.	.	TGTGCCAGCAGACGGGATACGCAGTATTTT	CASRRDTQYF
TRBV7-9	TRBJ1-1	.	.	TGTGCCAGCAGCTCGCCGGCGGGTGGCAGGACCTTGAACACTGAAGCTTTCTTT	CASSSPAGGRTLNTEAFF
TRBV5-4	TRBJ1-6	.	TRBD1	TGTGCCAGCAGCTTGGACCTAGGACAGGGGGCGGATTCACCCCTCCACTTT	CASSLDLGQGADSPLHF
TRBV7-2	TRBJ2-7	.	TRBD2	TGTGCCAGCAGCTTGAGCGGGAGCTTCTACGAGCAGTACTTC	CASSLSGSFYEQYF
TRBV27	TRBJ1-1	.	.	TGTGCCAGCAGTTTATTGGGGGTACAGGCTTTCTTT	CASSLLGVQAFF
TRBV4-3	TRBJ2-3	.	TRBD1	TGCGCCAGCAGCCATTCCATGGTAGGGACAGACACAGATACGCAGTATTTT	CASSHSMVGTDTDTQYF
TRBV28	TRBJ1-2	.	.	TGTGCCAGCAGTTTGGGCGGGGCCTATGGCTACACCTTC	CASSLGGAYGYTF